The clone carrying this T cell receptor (beta chain) appeared many times. Its antigen remains unidentified. The sample originates from a study of T cells in Graves' hyperthyroidism and ophthalmopathy. Amplification of TCR beta CDR3 regions was performed using RNA transcripts as template. The HTBI primer set drove a first-round RT-PCR of the TCR CDR3. TCRdb recomputed calls from the multiplex PCR reads with MiXCR, one row per CDR3 protein. The sample has 450,000 to 550,000 distinct CDR3 sequences, around 22% seen once. Study observations and caveats: Most thyroid clonotypes expanded above 0.001 were also detected in blood.

V was shortened by 0 bases and J by 1 base, with 19 bases between the two germline ends. Germline CDR1 is MNHEY and CDR2 is SVGAGI. The CDR3 runs 18 residues. Sequencing was performed on blood. This chain links TRBV6-5 with TRBJ2-7; D perhaps matches TRBD1 (6 bases). This sequence originates from a woman in her 30s with Graves' ophthalmopathy. The CDR3 bases are TGTGCCAGCAGTTACTCGGTAGTACCGGGACACCTATCCTACGAGCAGTACTTC. Amino acids: CASSYSVVPGHLSYEQYF.